Listed below are T cell receptor beta chains from one sample, sequenced in a study of long-term antiretroviral therapy in people with HIV. Profiled with immunoSEQ multiplex PCR; TCRdb holds only in-frame clones, not every one. The table shows under 20,000 clones, with roughly 86% occurring only once. Sequencing used unsorted PBMCs, obtained 0.5 years after starting antiretroviral therapy. These receptor sequences come from a middle-aged man with HIV. The CDR3 runs from the conserved cysteine through the conserved F or W. Each record gives: D gene, V gene, J gene, clone size, CDR3 protein, CDR3 DNA. D genes are given only for firm matches. Clone size, where shown, is once, few, many, or a class for clones that have expanded.

TRBD1	TRBV7-9	TRBJ1-5	-	CASSSQGADQPQHF	TGTGCCAGCAGCTCTCAGGGGGCCGATCAGCCCCAGCATTTT
-	TRBV14	TRBJ1-6	-	CASSQGNSYNSPLHF	TGTGCCAGCAGCCAAGGCAACTCCTATAATTCACCCCTCCACTTT
-	TRBV6-1	TRBJ1-4	-	CASSEASRGTNEKLFF	TGTGCCAGCAGTGAAGCATCCAGGGGAACTAATGAAAAACTGTTTTTT
TRBD2	TRBV19	TRBJ2-1	-	CASSTRTSGIAEQFF	TGTGCCAGTAGTACTCGGACTAGCGGGATCGCTGAGCAGTTCTTC
-	TRBV28	TRBJ2-6	once	CASSPFSSGANVLTF	TGTGCCAGCAGTCCCTTTTCCTCTGGGGCCAACGTCCTGACTTTC
-	TRBV14	TRBJ1-3	once	CASSQAGTGHTIYF	TGTGCCAGCAGCCAAGCGGGAACAGGACACACCATATATTTT
-	TRBV6-1	TRBJ2-3	-	CASSEADGAADTQYF	TGTGCCAGCAGTGAAGCCGACGGGGCCGCAGATACGCAGTATTTT
-	TRBV2	TRBJ1-1	-	CASSYRVNTEAFF	TGTGCCAGCAGTTACAGGGTAAACACTGAAGCTTTCTTT
TRBD2	TRBV15	TRBJ2-1	-	CATSTSSRRESDGEQFF	TGTGCCACCAGCACCTCAAGTCGGCGGGAGTCAGATGGTGAGCAGTTCTTC
TRBD1	TRBV19	TRBJ1-1	-	CASSISLPGGGEAFF	TGTGCCAGTAGTATATCCCTCCCAGGGGGCGGTGAAGCTTTCTTT
-	TRBV12-5	TRBJ1-5	few	CASARGGFQPQHF	TGTGCTAGTGCCCGAGGGGGTTTTCAGCCCCAGCATTTT
TRBD1	TRBV7-2	TRBJ1-3	-	CASSLVLGTGGGNTIYF	TGTGCCAGCAGCTTAGTGCTTGGGACAGGGGGAGGAAACACCATATATTTT
TRBD1	TRBV29-1	TRBJ2-3	once	CSVEGAWDSYTDTQYF	TGCAGCGTTGAAGGCGCTTGGGACAGCTACACAGATACGCAGTATTTT
TRBD1	TRBV11-1	TRBJ2-2	-	CASSPTPGTANTGELFF	TGTGCCAGCAGCCCTACCCCCGGGACAGCGAACACCGGGGAGCTGTTTTTT
-	TRBV27	TRBJ1-2	-	CASSPQAGRSTYMGGYTF	TGTGCCAGCAGTCCCCAGGCGGGACGCAGTACCTATATGGGTGGCTACACCTTC
TRBD1	TRBV7-8	TRBJ1-1	-	CASSPRQGPSTEAFF	TGTGCCAGCAGTCCGCGACAGGGGCCGAGCACTGAAGCTTTCTTT